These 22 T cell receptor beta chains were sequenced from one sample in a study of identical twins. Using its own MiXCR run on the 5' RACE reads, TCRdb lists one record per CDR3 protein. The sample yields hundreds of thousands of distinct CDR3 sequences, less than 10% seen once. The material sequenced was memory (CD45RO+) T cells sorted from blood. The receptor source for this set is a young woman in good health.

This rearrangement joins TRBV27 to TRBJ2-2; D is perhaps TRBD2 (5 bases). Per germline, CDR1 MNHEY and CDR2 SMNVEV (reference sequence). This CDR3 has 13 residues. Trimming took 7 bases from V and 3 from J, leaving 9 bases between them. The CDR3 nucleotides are TGTGCCAGCACCCACGGGGACACCGGGGAGCTGTTTTTT. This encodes CASTHGDTGELFF.

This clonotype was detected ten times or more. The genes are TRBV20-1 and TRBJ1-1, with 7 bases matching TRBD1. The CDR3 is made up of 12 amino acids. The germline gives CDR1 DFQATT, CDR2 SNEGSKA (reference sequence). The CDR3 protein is CSELQGITEAFF. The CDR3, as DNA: TGCAGCGAACTACAGGGGATCACTGAAGCTTTCTTT.

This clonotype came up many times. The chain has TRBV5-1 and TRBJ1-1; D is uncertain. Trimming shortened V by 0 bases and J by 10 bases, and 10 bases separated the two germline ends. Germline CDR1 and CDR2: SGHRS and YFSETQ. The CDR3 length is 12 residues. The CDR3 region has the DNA TGCGCCAGCAGCTTGGATAGGGCGGGAGCTTTCTTT. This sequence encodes CASSLDRAGAFF. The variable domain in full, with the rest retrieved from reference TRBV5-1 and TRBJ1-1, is KAGVTQTPRYLIKTRGQQVTLSCSPISGHRSVSWYQQTPGQGLQFLFEYFSETQRNKGNFPGRFSGRQFSNSRSEMNVSTLELGDSALYLCASSLDRAGAFFGQGTRLTVV.

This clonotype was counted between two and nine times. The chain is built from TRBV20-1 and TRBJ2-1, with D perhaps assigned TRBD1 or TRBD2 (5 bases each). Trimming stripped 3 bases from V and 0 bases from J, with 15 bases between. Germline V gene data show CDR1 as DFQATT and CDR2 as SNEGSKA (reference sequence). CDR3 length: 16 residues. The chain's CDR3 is CSARSSGASSYNEQFF. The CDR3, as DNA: TGCAGTGCTAGGAGTTCCGGGGCCAGCTCCTACAATGAGCAGTTCTTC.

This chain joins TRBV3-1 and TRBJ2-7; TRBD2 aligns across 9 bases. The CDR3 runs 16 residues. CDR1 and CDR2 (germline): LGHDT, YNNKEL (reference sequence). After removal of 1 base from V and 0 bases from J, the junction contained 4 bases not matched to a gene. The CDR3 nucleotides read TGTGCCAGCAGCCAAGGGCTAGCGGGATTCTCCTACGAGCAGTACTTC. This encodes CASSQGLAGFSYEQYF.

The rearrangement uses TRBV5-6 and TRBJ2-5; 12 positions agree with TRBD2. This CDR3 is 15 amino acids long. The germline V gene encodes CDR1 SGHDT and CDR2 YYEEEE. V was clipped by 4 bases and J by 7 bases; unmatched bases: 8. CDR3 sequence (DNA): TGTGCCAGCAGCCTGACTAGCGGGGGTTGGGGGACCCAGTACTTC. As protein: CASSLTSGGWGTQYF.

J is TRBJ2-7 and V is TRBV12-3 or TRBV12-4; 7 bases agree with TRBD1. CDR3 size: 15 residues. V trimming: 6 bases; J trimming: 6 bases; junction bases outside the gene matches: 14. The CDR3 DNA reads TGTGCCAGCAGCAGTACAGGGGTGGAGACCTTCGAGCAGTACTTC. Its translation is CASSSTGVETFEQYF.

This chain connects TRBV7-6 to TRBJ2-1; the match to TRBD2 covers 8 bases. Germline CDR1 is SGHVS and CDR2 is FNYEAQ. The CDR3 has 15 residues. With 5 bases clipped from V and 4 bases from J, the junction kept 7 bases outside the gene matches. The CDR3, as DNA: TGTGCCAGCAGCCAGTCGGTAGCGGGATACAATGAGCAGTTCTTC. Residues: CASSQSVAGYNEQFF.

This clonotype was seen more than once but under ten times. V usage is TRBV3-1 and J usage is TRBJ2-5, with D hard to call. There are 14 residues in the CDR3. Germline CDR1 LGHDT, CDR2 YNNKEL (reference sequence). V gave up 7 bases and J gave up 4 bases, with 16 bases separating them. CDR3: CASNPSVSRETQYF. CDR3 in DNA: TGTGCCAGCAACCCAAGTGTGTCTCGAGAGACCCAGTACTTC.

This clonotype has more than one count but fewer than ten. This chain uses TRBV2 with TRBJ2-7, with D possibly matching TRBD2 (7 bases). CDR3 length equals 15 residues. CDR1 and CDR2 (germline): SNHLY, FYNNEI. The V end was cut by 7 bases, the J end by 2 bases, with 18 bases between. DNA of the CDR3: TGTGCCAGCACCGGAGGGGGGACTAACACCTACGAGCAGTACTTC. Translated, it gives CASTGGGTNTYEQYF.

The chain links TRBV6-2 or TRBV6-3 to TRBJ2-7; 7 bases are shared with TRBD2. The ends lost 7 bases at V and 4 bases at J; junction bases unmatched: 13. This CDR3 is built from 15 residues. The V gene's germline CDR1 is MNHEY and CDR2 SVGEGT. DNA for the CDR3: TGTGCCAGCACCCTCGGCGGGGGACTCCTATACGAGCAGTACTTC. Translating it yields CASTLGGGLLYEQYF.

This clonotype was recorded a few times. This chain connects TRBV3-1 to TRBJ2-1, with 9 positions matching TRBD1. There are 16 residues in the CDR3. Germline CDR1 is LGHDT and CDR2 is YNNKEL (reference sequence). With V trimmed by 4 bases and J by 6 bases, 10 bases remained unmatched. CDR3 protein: CASSPLGTGPLNEQFF. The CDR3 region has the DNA TGTGCCAGCAGCCCCCTTGGGACAGGGCCGCTCAATGAGCAGTTCTTC.

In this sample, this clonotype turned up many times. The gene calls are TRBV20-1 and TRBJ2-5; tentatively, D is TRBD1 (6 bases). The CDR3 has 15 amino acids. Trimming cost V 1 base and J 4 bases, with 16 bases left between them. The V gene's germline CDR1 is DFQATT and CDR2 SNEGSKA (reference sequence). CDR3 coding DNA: TGCAGTGCTAGAGGGGGGCTAGCAATTCGAGAGACCCAGTACTTC. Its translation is CSARGGLAIRETQYF.

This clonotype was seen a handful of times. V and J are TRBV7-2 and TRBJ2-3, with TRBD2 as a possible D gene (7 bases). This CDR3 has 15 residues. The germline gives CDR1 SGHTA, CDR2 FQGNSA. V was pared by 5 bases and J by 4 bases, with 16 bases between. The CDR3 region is CASSGAGGRPDTQYF. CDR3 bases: TGTGCCAGCAGCGGGGCCGGGGGGCGACCAGATACGCAGTATTTT.

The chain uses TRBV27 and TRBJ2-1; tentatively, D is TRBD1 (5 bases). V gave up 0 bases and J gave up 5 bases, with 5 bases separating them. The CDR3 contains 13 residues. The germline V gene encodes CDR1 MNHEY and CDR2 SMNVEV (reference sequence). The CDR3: CASSLSGDNEQFF. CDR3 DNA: TGTGCCAGCAGTTTATCAGGGGACAATGAGCAGTTCTTC.

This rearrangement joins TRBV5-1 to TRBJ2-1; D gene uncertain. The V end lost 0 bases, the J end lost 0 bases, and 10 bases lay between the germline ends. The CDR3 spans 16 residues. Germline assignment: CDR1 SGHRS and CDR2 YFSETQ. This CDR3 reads CASSLAGSHSYNEQFF. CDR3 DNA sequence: TGCGCCAGCAGCTTGGCCGGGTCCCACTCCTACAATGAGCAGTTCTTC.

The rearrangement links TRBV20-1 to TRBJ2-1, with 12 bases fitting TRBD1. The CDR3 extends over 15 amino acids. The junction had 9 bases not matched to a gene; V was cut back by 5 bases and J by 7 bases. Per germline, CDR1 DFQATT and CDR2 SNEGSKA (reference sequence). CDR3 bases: TGCAGTGCTCCCGGGACAGGGGGCGCTTCAAATGAGCAGTTCTTC. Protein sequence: CSAPGTGGASNEQFF.

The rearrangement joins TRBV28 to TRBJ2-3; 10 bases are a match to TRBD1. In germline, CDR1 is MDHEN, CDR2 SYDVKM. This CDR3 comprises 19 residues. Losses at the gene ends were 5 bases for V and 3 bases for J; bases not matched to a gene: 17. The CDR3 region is CASSRRTGGQGRFTDTQYF. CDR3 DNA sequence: TGTGCCAGCAGTCGACGGACAGGGGGACAAGGGAGATTTACAGATACGCAGTATTTT.

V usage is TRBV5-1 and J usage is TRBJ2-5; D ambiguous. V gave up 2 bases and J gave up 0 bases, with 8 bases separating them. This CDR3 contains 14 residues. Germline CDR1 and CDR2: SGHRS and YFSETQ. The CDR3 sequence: CASSFDPDQETQYF. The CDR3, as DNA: TGCGCCAGCAGCTTCGACCCAGACCAAGAGACCCAGTACTTC.

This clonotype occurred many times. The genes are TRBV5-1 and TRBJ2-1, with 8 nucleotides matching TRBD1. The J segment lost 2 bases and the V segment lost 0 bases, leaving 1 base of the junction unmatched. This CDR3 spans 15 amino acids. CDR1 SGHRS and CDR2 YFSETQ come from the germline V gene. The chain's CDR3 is CASSLEQGAYNEQFF. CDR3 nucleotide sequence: TGCGCCAGCAGCTTGGAACAGGGGGCCTACAATGAGCAGTTCTTC.

The CDR3 region has the DNA TGTGCCAGCAGCTACCGGAATGAGCAGTTCTTC. Encoded protein: CASSYRNEQFF. The genes are TRBV6-2 or TRBV6-3 and TRBJ2-1; D unclear. This CDR3 region has 11 residues. V shed 6 bases and J shed 7 bases, with 7 bases lying between them. CDR1 is MNHEY and CDR2 is SVGEGT in the germline V gene.

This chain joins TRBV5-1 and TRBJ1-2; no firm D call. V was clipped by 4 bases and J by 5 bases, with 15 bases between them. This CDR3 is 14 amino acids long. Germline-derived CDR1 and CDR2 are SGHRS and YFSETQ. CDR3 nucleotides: TGCGCCAGCAGCCCAATGGGAAGAATTTATGGCTACACCTTC. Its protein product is CASSPMGRIYGYTF.